This paragraph covers one T cell receptor beta chain sequence. Its antigen is not known. Following extraction, RNA underwent reverse transcription to cDNA, which served as the sequencing template. Method: immunoSEQ multiplex PCR; TCRdb's copy keeps in-frame clones and lacks some. The sample holds some 190,000 clones, about three fifths seen once. Treatment: oral pan-JAK inhibitor, 5-10 mg twice daily. Obtained from alopecia areata patients were lesional scalp punch biopsies along with peripheral blood. The CDR3 spans 11 residues. From germline, CDR1 is SQVTM and CDR2 ANQGSEA. The V and J ends lost 4 bases and 9 bases respectively, with 13 bases between them. This sample is part of a study of CD8+ T cells in alopecia areata. Study-wide results and caveats: Persistence in scalp and blood during tofacitinib was observed for many expanded lesional clones. Clonality exceeded that of normal scalp in lesional scalp, most notably in alopecia totalis/universalis.

The TCR comes from a human donor with alopecia areata. Sequenced here: CD4+ T cells sorted from blood, sampled at week 4, from a patient treated with tofacitinib. This chain joins TRBV29-1 and TRBJ2-7; TRBD2 is a possible D gene (5 bases). Here the CDR3 reads CSVVNGERQYF. Here the CDR3 DNA reads TGCAGCGTTGTTAACGGGGAACGGCAGTACTTC.